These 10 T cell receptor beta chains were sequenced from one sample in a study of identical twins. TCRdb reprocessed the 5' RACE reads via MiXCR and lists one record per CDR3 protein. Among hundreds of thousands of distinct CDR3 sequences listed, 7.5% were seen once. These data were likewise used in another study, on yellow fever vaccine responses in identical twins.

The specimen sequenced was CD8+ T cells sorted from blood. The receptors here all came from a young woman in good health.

CDR3 DNA: TGTGCCAGCAGGAGTTCTCTGGACAGGGGGCCAGATACGCAGTATTTT. Translated, it gives CASRSSLDRGPDTQYF. The chain is built from TRBV2 and TRBJ2-3; the match to TRBD1 covers 11 bases. In germline, CDR1 is SNHLY, CDR2 FYNNEI. Losses at the gene ends were 6 bases for V and 4 bases for J; bases not matched to a gene: 9. This CDR3 comprises 16 residues.

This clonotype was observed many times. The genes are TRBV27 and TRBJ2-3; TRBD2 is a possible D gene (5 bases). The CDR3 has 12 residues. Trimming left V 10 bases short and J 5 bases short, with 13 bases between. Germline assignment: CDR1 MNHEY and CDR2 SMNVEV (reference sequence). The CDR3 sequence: CATGRGGDTQYF. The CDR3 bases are TGTGCCACCGGCCGGGGTGGAGATACGCAGTATTTT.

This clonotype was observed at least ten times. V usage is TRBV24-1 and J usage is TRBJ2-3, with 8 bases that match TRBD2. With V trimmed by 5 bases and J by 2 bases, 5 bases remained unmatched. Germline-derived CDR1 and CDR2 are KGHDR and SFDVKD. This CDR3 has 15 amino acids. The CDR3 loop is CATSVGGRSTDTQYF. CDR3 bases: TGTGCCACCAGTGTTGGCGGGAGGTCCACAGATACGCAGTATTTT.

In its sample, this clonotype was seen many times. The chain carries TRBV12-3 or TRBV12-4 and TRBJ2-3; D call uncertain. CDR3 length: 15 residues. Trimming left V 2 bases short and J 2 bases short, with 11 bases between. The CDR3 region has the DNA TGTGCCAGCAGTTTATGGGTCGGGTTCACAGATACGCAGTATTTT. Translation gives CASSLWVGFTDTQYF.

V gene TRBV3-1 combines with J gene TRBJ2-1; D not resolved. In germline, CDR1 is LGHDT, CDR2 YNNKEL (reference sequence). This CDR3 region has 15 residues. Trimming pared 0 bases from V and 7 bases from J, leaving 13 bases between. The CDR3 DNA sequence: TGTGCCAGCAGCCAAGATTTGTTTGATAATAATGAGCAGTTCTTC. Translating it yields CASSQDLFDNNEQFF.

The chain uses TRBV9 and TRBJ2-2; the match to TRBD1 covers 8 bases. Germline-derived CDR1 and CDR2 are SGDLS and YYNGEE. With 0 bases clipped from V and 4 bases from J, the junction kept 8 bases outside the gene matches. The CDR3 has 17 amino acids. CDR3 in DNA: TGTGCCAGCAGCGTAGTTCCAGGGCAGGGGGCCACCGGGGAGCTGTTTTTT. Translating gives CASSVVPGQGATGELFF.

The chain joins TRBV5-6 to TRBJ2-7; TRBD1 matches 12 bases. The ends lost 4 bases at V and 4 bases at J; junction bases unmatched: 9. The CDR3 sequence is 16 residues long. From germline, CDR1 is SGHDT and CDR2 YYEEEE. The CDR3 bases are TGTGCCAGCAGCCCCGGAGGGACAGGGGGCCTTTACGAGCAGTACGTC. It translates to CASSPGGTGGLYEQYV.

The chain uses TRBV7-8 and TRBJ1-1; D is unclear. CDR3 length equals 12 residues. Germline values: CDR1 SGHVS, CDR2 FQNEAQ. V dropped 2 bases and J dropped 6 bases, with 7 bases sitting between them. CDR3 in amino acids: CASSLIPAEAFF. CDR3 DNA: TGTGCCAGCAGCTTAATCCCTGCTGAAGCTTTCTTT.

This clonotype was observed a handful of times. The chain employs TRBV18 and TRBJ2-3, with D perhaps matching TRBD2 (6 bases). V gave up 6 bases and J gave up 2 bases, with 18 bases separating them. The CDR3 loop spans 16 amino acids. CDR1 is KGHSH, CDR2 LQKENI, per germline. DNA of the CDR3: TGTGCCAGCTCGCCTACCTTCGGGGGAATCACAGATACGCAGTATTTT. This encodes CASSPTFGGITDTQYF.

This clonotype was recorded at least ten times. As DNA, the CDR3 is TGTGCCAGCAGCGTAGGAGGGGCGGAGCAGTTCTTC. It specifies CASSVGGAEQFF. The V gene is TRBV9, the J gene TRBJ2-1; either TRBD1 or TRBD2 may supply D (5 bases each). The CDR3 covers 12 residues. V lost 0 bases and J 10 bases, leaving 8 bases between the germline ends. Germline lookup yields CDR1 SGDLS and CDR2 YYNGEE.